The 23 T cell receptor beta chains presented below share a single source sample, sequenced in a study of T cells in pancreatic ductal adenocarcinoma (dated by TCRdb to 2016 to 2017). The selected pancreatic ductal adenocarcinoma patients had received surgery without neoadjuvant therapy. Receptor amplification or capture employed the immunoSEQ multiplex PCR assay. The immuneACCESS repertoire file appears here via TCRdb, limited to in-frame rearrangements. These files lack a portion of the clones; in checked studies, under half of the deficit traces to unresolved V genes, and the cause of the others is not known. This sample has 12,000 or so clones in its table, and about nine tenths of those were observed once. Of the sample, roughly 18% falls within the top ten clones. Sequenced: PBMCs. These TCRs come from a human donor with pancreatic ductal adenocarcinoma.

This CDR3 is CASSSGLAGGYNEQFF. The CDR3 nucleotides are TGCGCCAGCAGCTCAGGACTAGCGGGAGGATACAATGAGCAGTTCTTC. This chain connects TRBV5-1 to TRBJ2-1; 14 bases are a match to TRBD2. Germline CDR1 and CDR2: SGHRS and YFSETQ. V trimming: 3 bases; J trimming: 4 bases; junction bases outside the gene matches: 3. The CDR3 loop spans 16 amino acids.

The chain couples TRBV7-9 to TRBJ1-1; 10 positions agree with TRBD1. This CDR3 has 17 amino acids. The V gene end was trimmed by 2 bases and the J gene end by 4 bases; junction bases not matched to a gene: 10. CDR1 and CDR2 (germline): SEHNR, FQNEAQ (reference sequence). CDR3 coding DNA: TGTGCCAGCAGCTTAACGCTGACAGGGGGCCGCACCACTGAAGCTTTCTTT. Translated, it gives CASSLTLTGGRTTEAFF. The full variable domain, rest sourced from reference TRBV7-9 and TRBJ1-1, is DTGVSQNPRHKITKRGQNVTFRCDPISEHNRLYWYRQTLGQGPEFLTYFQNEAQLEKSRLLSDRFSAERPKGSFSTLEIQRTEQGDSAMYLCASSLTLTGGRTTEAFFGQGTRLTVV.

This rearrangement joins TRBV6-5 to TRBJ2-2, with 7 bases fitting TRBD1. Germline V gives CDR1 MNHEY, CDR2 SVGAGI. Germline trimming cut 7 bases from V and 4 bases from J; bases unmatched to any gene: 6. The length of the CDR3 is 14 residues. This CDR3 reads CASKRAGGTGELFF. CDR3 coding DNA: TGTGCCAGCAAAAGGGCAGGGGGCACCGGGGAGCTGTTTTTT.

The V and J genes are TRBV5-1 and TRBJ2-3; tentatively, D is TRBD1 (6 bases). V gave up 4 bases and J gave up 2 bases, with 11 bases separating them. This CDR3 has 14 amino acids. Germline loops: CDR1 SGHRS, CDR2 YFSETQ. The CDR3, as DNA: TGCGCCAGCAGCCCGGGGACAAACACAGATACGCAGTATTTT. Translated, it gives CASSPGTNTDTQYF.

The V gene is TRBV7-9, the J gene TRBJ2-3, with unresolved D. This CDR3 is built from 15 residues. Trimming stripped 3 bases from V and 2 bases from J, with 12 bases between. Germline-derived CDR1 and CDR2 are SEHNR and FQNEAQ (reference sequence). CDR3 sequence (DNA): TGTGCCAGCAGCTTCGGGTCCCCCCACACAGATACGCAGTATTTT. Amino acids: CASSFGSPHTDTQYF.

The chain combines TRBV11-2 with TRBJ2-7, with D possibly matching TRBD2 (6 bases). Per germline, CDR1 SGHAT and CDR2 FQNNGV. The CDR3 consists of 14 residues. Trimming removed 8 bases at V and 2 bases at J, with 16 bases between. The CDR3 protein is CASSTGLNTYEQYF. The CDR3 DNA reads TGTGCCAGCTCCACGGGACTCAATACCTACGAGCAGTACTTC. Full variable domain (missing parts from reference TRBV11-2 and TRBJ2-7): EAGVAQSPRYKIIEKRQSVAFWCNPISGHATLYWYQQILGQGPKLLIQFQNNGVVDDSQLPKDRFSAERLKGVDSTLKIQPAKLEDSAVYLCASSTGLNTYEQYFGPGTRLTVT.

The chain joins TRBV11-3 to TRBJ2-2; D is ambiguous. The CDR3 sequence is 14 residues long. CDR1 and CDR2 from the germline V gene are SGHNT and YENEEA. Trimming took off 2 bases at V and 5 bases at J, with 9 bases between the two ends. The CDR3 loop is CASSLTASTGELFF. The CDR3 nucleotides read TGTGCCAGCAGCTTAACCGCCAGTACCGGGGAGCTGTTTTTT.

The chain combines TRBV6-1 with TRBJ1-5, with no clear D. Trimming took off 5 bases at V and 3 bases at J, with 14 bases between the two ends. Germline loops: CDR1 MNHNS, CDR2 SASEGT. The CDR3 totals 15 residues. The CDR3 loop is CASSLRTGPNQPQHF. The CDR3 DNA reads as TGTGCCAGCAGTTTAAGAACGGGCCCCAATCAGCCCCAGCATTTT.

The chain links TRBV7-8 to TRBJ2-7; 11 bases fit TRBD2. Per the germline V gene, CDR1 is SGHVS and CDR2 is FQNEAQ. V gave up 0 bases and J gave up 7 bases; unmatched junction bases: 5. This CDR3 spans 15 amino acids. For the CDR3, the DNA is TGTGCCAGCAGCTTAGCTCTAGCGGGAGGTCCTGAGCAGTACTTC. As protein: CASSLALAGGPEQYF. The variable domain in full, with the rest retrieved from reference TRBV7-8 and TRBJ2-7, is GAGVSQSPRYKVAKRGQDVALRCDPISGHVSLFWYQQALGQGPEFLTYFQNEAQLDKSGLPSDRFFAERPEGSVSTLKIQRTQQEDSAVYLCASSLALAGGPEQYFGPGTRLTVT.

V is TRBV5-1 and J is TRBJ2-1; the D is unclear. Trimming removed 1 base from V and 5 bases from J, with 10 bases in between. This CDR3 is built from 14 residues. The germline V gene encodes CDR1 SGHRS and CDR2 YFSETQ. This CDR3 is CASSLNPHDNEQFF. In DNA form, the CDR3 reads TGCGCCAGCAGCTTGAACCCTCATGACAATGAGCAGTTCTTC. The entire variable domain, with the rest obtained from reference TRBV5-1 and TRBJ2-1, is as follows: KAGVTQTPRYLIKTRGQQVTLSCSPISGHRSVSWYQQTPGQGLQFLFEYFSETQRNKGNFPGRFSGRQFSNSRSEMNVSTLELGDSALYLCASSLNPHDNEQFFGPGTRLTVL.

The gene calls are TRBV7-9 and TRBJ1-3; D is unclear. V was shortened by 5 bases and J by 0 bases, with 14 bases between the two germline ends. CDR1 SEHNR and CDR2 FQNEAQ come from the germline V gene (reference sequence). The CDR3 has 16 amino acids. Here the CDR3 reads CASSSRWVASGNTIYF. The CDR3 coding sequence is TGTGCCAGCAGCAGCAGGTGGGTCGCCTCTGGAAACACCATATATTTT. Drawing the rest from reference TRBV7-9 and TRBJ1-3, the complete variable domain is DTGVSQNPRHKITKRGQNVTFRCDPISEHNRLYWYRQTLGQGPEFLTYFQNEAQLEKSRLLSDRFSAERPKGSFSTLEIQRTEQGDSAMYLCASSSRWVASGNTIYFGEGSWLTVV.

The chain recombines TRBV7-6 with TRBJ2-5; a possible D gene is TRBD2 (5 bases). The J call is uncertain, as TRBJ2-7 better fits the DNA end. The germline gives CDR1 SGHVS, CDR2 FNYEAQ. This CDR3 has 13 amino acids. CDR3 bases: TGTGCCAGCAGCCCGGGGATCTCCTACGAGCAGTACTTC. The encoded protein is CASSPGISYEQYF.

This clone appeared a few times. This chain links TRBV7-8 with TRBJ2-5, with 8 bases that match TRBD1. In germline, CDR1 is SGHVS, CDR2 FQNEAQ. The CDR3 runs to 15 residues. Trimming took 0 bases from V and 5 from J; bases not matched to a gene: 5. CDR3 sequence: CASSLAPTGEETQYF. CDR3 DNA sequence: TGTGCCAGCAGCTTAGCCCCGACAGGGGAGGAGACCCAGTACTTC.

The rearrangement uses TRBV28 and TRBJ2-7, with D perhaps TRBD1 (6 bases). CDR1 and CDR2 from the germline V gene are MDHEN and SYDVKM. CDR3 length equals 16 residues. V shed 6 bases and J shed 3 bases, with 21 bases lying between them. CDR3 sequence reads: CASRRIDRTGYYEQYF. CDR3 bases: TGTGCCAGCAGACGAATCGACAGGACGGGGTACTACGAGCAGTACTTC.

V usage is TRBV4-2 and J usage is TRBJ2-3; 8 nucleotides align to TRBD2. The V segment lost 2 bases and the J segment 6 bases; nucleotides outside the gene matches: 7. The CDR3 is 15 residues long. Germline assignment: CDR1 LGHNA and CDR2 YNFKEQ. CDR3 sequence reads: CASSQPRGGMDTQYF. Here the CDR3 DNA reads TGTGCCAGCAGCCAACCCCGGGGGGGCATGGATACGCAGTATTTT.

The rearrangement uses TRBV28 and TRBJ2-4; D is unclear. Trimming took 5 bases from V and 7 from J, leaving 15 bases between them. In germline, CDR1 is MDHEN, CDR2 SYDVKM. This CDR3 region has 14 residues. As DNA, the CDR3 is TGTGCCAGCAGTCTCGAGGCAGGAATTAACATTCAGTACTTC. Encoded protein: CASSLEAGINIQYF.

The rearrangement uses TRBV6-6 and TRBJ1-5; no clear D gene. V lost 4 bases, J lost 1 base, and 14 bases lay in between. CDR1 MNHNY and CDR2 SVGAGI come from the germline V gene (reference sequence). The CDR3 extends over 16 amino acids. The CDR3 spells CASSLGLTGSNQPQHF. Here the CDR3 DNA reads TGTGCCAGCAGTTTAGGATTAACGGGGAGCAATCAGCCCCAGCATTTT.

The V and J genes are TRBV5-1 and TRBJ1-3; no clear D. Trimming cost V 3 bases and J 0 bases, with 19 bases left between them. The CDR3 spans 18 residues. Germline V lookup: CDR1 SGHRS, CDR2 YFSETQ. CDR3 residues: CASSSGREPTYSGNTIYF. The CDR3 DNA reads TGCGCCAGCAGCTCGGGTAGGGAGCCAACTTACTCTGGAAACACCATATATTTT.

The chain recombines TRBV19 with TRBJ2-1, with a weak D call TRBD2 (6 bases). This CDR3 is built from 16 residues. V lost 0 bases and J lost 0, with 9 bases in between. Per the germline V gene, CDR1 is LNHDA and CDR2 is SQIVND (reference sequence). Here the CDR3 reads CASSIEEGYSYNEQFF. The CDR3 nucleotides read TGTGCCAGTAGTATAGAGGAGGGTTACTCCTACAATGAGCAGTTCTTC.

This clone was detected a few times. The rearrangement joins TRBV7-9 to TRBJ2-3, with D unresolved. V lost 1 base and J 2 bases, leaving 7 bases between the germline ends. This CDR3 contains 14 residues. CDR1 and CDR2 (germline): SEHNR, FQNEAQ (reference sequence). This CDR3 is CASSLDGDTDTQYF. The CDR3 DNA reads as TGTGCCAGCAGCTTAGATGGAGACACAGATACGCAGTATTTT.

V is TRBV7-7 and J is TRBJ2-3; maybe TRBD2 (6 bases). Trimming removed 1 base at V and 3 bases at J, with 11 bases between. CDR3 size: 15 residues. Germline V gene lookup returns CDR1 SSHAT and CDR2 FNYEAQ (reference sequence). This CDR3 is CASSLGVGGTDTQYF. CDR3 nucleotide sequence: TGTGCCAGCAGCTTAGGGGTTGGGGGGACAGATACGCAGTATTTT.

CDR3 sequence: CASSLYLNYEQYF. CDR3 nucleotide sequence: TGCGCCAGCAGCTTGTACCTAAACTACGAGCAGTACTTC. The chain has TRBV5-1 and TRBJ2-7; no firm D call. Between the trimmed V and J ends, which lost 1 base and 3 bases, there was a span of 8 bases. The CDR3 runs 13 residues. Germline lookup yields CDR1 SGHRS and CDR2 YFSETQ.

This clone has just a few counts. This chain joins TRBV7-2 and TRBJ2-5, with TRBD1 as a possible D gene (7 bases). Germline assignment: CDR1 SGHTA and CDR2 FQGNSA. V shed 4 bases and J shed 5 bases, with 11 bases lying between them. CDR3 length equals 13 residues. The CDR3, as DNA: TGTGCCAGCAGCTCAGGGGGGACGGAGACCCAGTACTTC. Its translation is CASSSGGTETQYF. The full variable domain, with the rest looked up from reference TRBV7-2 and TRBJ2-5, is GAGVSQSPSNKVTEKGKDVELRCDPISGHTALYWYRQSLGQGLEFLIYFQGNSAPDKSGLPSDRFSAERTGGSVSTLTIQRTQQEDSAVYLCASSSGGTETQYFGPGTRLLVL.